Shown below are 14 T cell receptor beta chains from a single sample sequenced in a study of blood T cells in healthy people across ages. Together with a sample-barcoded 5' primer, a J-beta primer mix was included in a second PCR lasting about 6 to 11 cycles. TCRdb re-analysed the 5' RACE reads in MiXCR, keeping a single row per CDR3 protein. The sample lists about 1 million distinct CDR3 sequences, 35% to 55% occurring once. Specimen: blood. These receptors originate from a woman aged 55-69 years in good health.

This clonotype was detected a few times. The V gene is TRBV30, the J gene TRBJ2-5, with TRBD2 identical over 7 bases. This CDR3 comprises 14 residues. Germline V gene sequence: CDR1 GTSNPN, CDR2 SVGIG (reference sequence). With 1 base clipped from V and 5 bases from J, the junction kept 7 bases outside the gene matches. The CDR3 DNA reads TGTGCCTGGAGTGGAGCGGGGTTACTGGAGACCCAGTACTTC. It translates to CAWSGAGLLETQYF.

The sample holds a few counts of this clonotype. The V and J genes are TRBV24-1 and TRBJ2-3, with 13 bases that match TRBD2. CDR1 and CDR2 (germline): KGHDR, SFDVKD. This CDR3 is 16 amino acids long. With V trimmed by 3 bases and J by 5 bases, 4 bases remained unmatched. This CDR3 reads CATSDTSGRAIDTQYF. The DNA of the CDR3 is TGTGCCACCAGTGATACTAGCGGGAGGGCCATAGATACGCAGTATTTT.

This clonotype was seen more than once but under ten times. This chain joins TRBV21-1 and TRBJ2-5; the table gives TRBD1 as D, unverified against the DNA. TRBV21-1 is a pseudogene locus. This CDR3 contains 14 residues. Written as DNA, the CDR3 is TGTGCCAGCAGGACTTCGGACAGCCAAGAGACCCAGTACTTC. As protein: CASRTSDSQETQYF.

Only a few counts were recorded for this clonotype. The V call is TRBV20-1, the J call TRBJ2-7; 7 bases fit TRBD1. This CDR3 spans 12 amino acids. The V segment lost 6 bases and the J segment 4 bases; nucleotides outside the gene matches: 6. The germline gives CDR1 DFQATT, CDR2 SNEGSKA (reference sequence). CDR3 sequence (DNA): TGCAGTGCCACAGGGACAGCATACGAGCAGTACTTC. Amino acid sequence: CSATGTAYEQYF.

This chain links TRBV7-9 with TRBJ2-5, with D possibly TRBD1 on 6 matching bases. CDR1 is SEHNR and CDR2 is FQNEAQ in the germline V gene (reference sequence). CDR3 length equals 12 residues. With 8 bases removed from V and 2 bases from J, the gap between germline ends came to 9 bases. The CDR3 sequence: CASHRAQETQYF. In DNA, the CDR3 is TGTGCCAGCCACAGGGCACAAGAGACCCAGTACTTC.

Concerning this clonotype itself: One end of the junction is discordant with germline, which a read error may explain. The chain is built from TRBV6-2 or TRBV6-3 and TRBJ1-5; no reliable D call. From germline, CDR1 is MNHEY and CDR2 SVGEGT. The CDR3 runs 14 residues. This CDR3 reads CASSGGYDNRPQHF. Written as DNA, the CDR3 is TGTGCCAGCAGTGGAGGGTACGACAATCGGCCCCAGCATTTT.

The rearrangement links TRBV29-1 to TRBJ2-4; 9 nucleotides line up with TRBD1. The end of the DNA aligns better with TRBJ2-7, so the J call may be wrong. CDR3 length: 13 residues. CDR1 and CDR2 (germline): SQVTM, ANQGSEA. CDR3 sequence reads: CSAGGQGPYEQYF. CDR3 nucleotide sequence: TGCAGCGCGGGAGGACAGGGGCCCTACGAGCAGTACTTC.

The chain links TRBV20-1 to TRBJ2-6; 7 nucleotides line up with TRBD1. Germline CDR1 is DFQATT and CDR2 is SNEGSKA (reference sequence). CDR3 length: 16 amino acids. With 5 bases clipped from V and 2 bases from J, the junction kept 9 bases outside the gene matches. CDR3: CSAHRGLATGANVLTF. The CDR3 nucleotides are TGCAGTGCTCACAGGGGTCTGGCTACTGGGGCCAACGTCCTGACTTTC.

The rearrangement uses TRBV7-3 and TRBJ2-5; the match to TRBD1 covers 12 bases. CDR1 is SGHTA, CDR2 FQGTGA, per germline. Trimming cost V 5 bases and J 11 bases; bases outside gene matches: 12. The CDR3 consists of 15 residues. For the CDR3, the DNA is TGTGCCAGCAGCCTCTGGGGACAGGGGGCAGGAGAGCAGTACTTC. Residues: CASSLWGQGAGEQYF.

The chain employs TRBV20-1 and TRBJ2-1; 8 nucleotides line up with TRBD2. The CDR3 loop spans 15 amino acids. The junction had 14 bases not matched to a gene; V was cut back by 6 bases and J by 7 bases. Germline lookup yields CDR1 DFQATT and CDR2 SNEGSKA (reference sequence). Here the CDR3 DNA reads TGCAGTGCGGGAACTAGCGGTAGGCCATGGAATGAGCAGTTCTTC. As protein: CSAGTSGRPWNEQFF.

This clonotype was detected a few times. This sequence joins TRBV9 and TRBJ2-5; D might be TRBD2 (6 bases). The V gene's germline CDR1 is SGDLS and CDR2 YYNGEE. The CDR3 contains 14 residues. Trimming shortened V by 3 bases and J by 4 bases, and 13 bases separated the two germline ends. CDR3 DNA: TGTGCCAGCAGCGAAGCCCGCGGGGTAGAGACCCAGTACTTC. The encoded protein is CASSEARGVETQYF.

This chain uses TRBV11-2 with TRBJ1-1; D unresolved. Germline lookup yields CDR1 SGHAT and CDR2 FQNNGV. V dropped 0 bases and J dropped 4 bases, with 6 bases sitting between them. This CDR3 comprises 13 residues. CDR3: CASSLDRSTEAFF. CDR3 in DNA: TGTGCCAGCAGCTTAGATCGGTCCACTGAAGCTTTCTTT. Together with reference TRBV11-2 and TRBJ1-1, the CDR3 gives the full variable domain: EAGVAQSPRYKIIEKRQSVAFWCNPISGHATLYWYQQILGQGPKLLIQFQNNGVVDDSQLPKDRFSAERLKGVDSTLKIQPAKLEDSAVYLCASSLDRSTEAFFGQGTRLTVV.

This sequence joins TRBV12-5 and TRBJ2-2; 7 bases match TRBD2. Germline V CDR1 and CDR2: LGHNT, FRNRAP. J lost 3 bases, V lost 6 bases, and 10 bases had no gene match. This CDR3 is built from 16 residues. The CDR3: CASGDWTGRDTGELFF. For the CDR3, the DNA is TGTGCTAGTGGCGATTGGACGGGGAGGGACACCGGGGAGCTGTTTTTT.

This chain links TRBV12-3 or TRBV12-4 with TRBJ2-3, with 8 positions matching TRBD1. CDR3 length: 14 residues. The V gene end was trimmed by 6 bases and the J gene end by 5 bases; junction bases not matched to a gene: 7. The CDR3 nucleotides are TGTGCCAGCAGGAGCCAGGGGGCAAAAGATACGCAGTATTTT. Protein product: CASRSQGAKDTQYF.